Listed here is a single T cell receptor (beta chain). This record comes from a study of blood T cell repertoires in COVID-19. For the study at large: PBMCs, B-cell-depleted T cells, or T cells provided the cDNA or gDNA that made up the material.

The CDR3 length is 14 residues. Germline V CDR1 and CDR2: SGDLS, YYNGEE. V was cut by 0 bases and J by 4 bases, with 10 bases left in between. Recruitment covered roughly 24 US areas and drew participants whose ages spanned 18 to 89 years. Participants reported their clinical history, and cohort assignment relied on those reports. Per the study methods: It was from reference gene primer amplification that nucleated cell counts were estimated. Sequenced by immunoSEQ multiplex PCR; TCRdb stores in-frame clones only, minus some. The DNA gave D and trimming, while V, J and clone size come from that table. The table includes approximately 400,000 clones, approximately 89% detected once.

The chain joins TRBV9 to TRBJ1-1; TRBD1 is a possible D gene (5 bases). This receptor was obtained from a woman aged 40 to 50 who had been exposed to COVID-19. Material: PBMCs or T cells enriched from blood (not recorded which). CDR3 in amino acids: CASSVAPGGTEAFF. CDR3 bases: TGTGCCAGCAGCGTAGCACCGGGGGGCACTGAAGCTTTCTTT.